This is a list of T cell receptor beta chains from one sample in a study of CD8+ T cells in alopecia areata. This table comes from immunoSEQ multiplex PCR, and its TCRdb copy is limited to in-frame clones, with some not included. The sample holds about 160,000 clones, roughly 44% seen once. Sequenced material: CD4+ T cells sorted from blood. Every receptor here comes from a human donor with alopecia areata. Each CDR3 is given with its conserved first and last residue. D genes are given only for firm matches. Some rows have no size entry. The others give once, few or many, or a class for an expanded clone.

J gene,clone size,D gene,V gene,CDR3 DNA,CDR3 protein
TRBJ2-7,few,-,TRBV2,TGTGCCAGCAGTGATTTCGGGTTTGAGCAGTACTTC,CASSDFGFEQYF
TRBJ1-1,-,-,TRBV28,TGTGCCAGCAGTTTCAGGGAACCTAACACTGAAGCTTTCTTT,CASSFREPNTEAFF
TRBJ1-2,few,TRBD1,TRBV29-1,TGCAGCGGCTGGGACAGTACTAACTATGGCTACACCTTC,CSGWDSTNYGYTF
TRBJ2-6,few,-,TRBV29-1,TGCAGCGTTGGGAACTCTGGGGCCAACGTCCTGACTTTC,CSVGNSGANVLTF
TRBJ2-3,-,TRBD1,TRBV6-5,TGTGCCAGCAGGCCGACCGGGACAGGGGAGGATACGCAGTATTTT,CASRPTGTGEDTQYF
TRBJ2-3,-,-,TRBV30,TGTGCCTGGAGTGTTTCATCAGATTTACCAGATACGCAGTATTTT,CAWSVSSDLPDTQYF
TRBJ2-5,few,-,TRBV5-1,TGCGCCAGCAGCTTGGGGGCGACCCAAGAGACCCAGTACTTC,CASSLGATQETQYF
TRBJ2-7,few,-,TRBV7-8,TGTGCCAGCAGCTTAGCGAGGGGAATTTCCTCAGCATCGGACTTC,CASSLARGISSASDF
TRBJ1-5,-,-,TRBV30,TGTGCCTGGAGTGTAGAAGCCCAGCCCCAGCATTTT,CAWSVEAQPQHF
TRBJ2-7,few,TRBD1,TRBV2,TGTGCCAGCAGCGGGGACAGCCACGAGCAGTACTTC,CASSGDSHEQYF
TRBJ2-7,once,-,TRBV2,TGTGCCAGCCGTGGAGTTTCCTACGAGCAGTACTTC,CASRGVSYEQYF
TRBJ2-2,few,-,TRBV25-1,TGTGCCAGCAGGGCACCGAACACCGGGGAGCTGTTTTTT,CASRAPNTGELFF
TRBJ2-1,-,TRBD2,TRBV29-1,TGCAGCGTTTCGGGGACTAGCGGGAGGGCCTCTCAGTTCTTC,CSVSGTSGRASQFF
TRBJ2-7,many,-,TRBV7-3,TGTGCCAGCAGCTTCTACTCGGAAACTGAGCAGTACTTC,CASSFYSETEQYF
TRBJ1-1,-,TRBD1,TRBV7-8,TGTGCCAGCAGCCTAGGGGACAGGGTCATCGGTACTGAAGCTTTCTTT,CASSLGDRVIGTEAFF
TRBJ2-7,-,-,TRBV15,TGTGCCACCAGCAGATCGGGACCTAGCTACGAGCAGTACTTC,CATSRSGPSYEQYF
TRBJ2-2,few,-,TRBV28,TGTGCCAGCACGGGTCCGAACACCGGGGAGCTGTTTTTT,CASTGPNTGELFF
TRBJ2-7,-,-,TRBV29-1,TGCAGCGTTGAATCAGTCAACTACGAGCAGTACTTC,CSVESVNYEQYF
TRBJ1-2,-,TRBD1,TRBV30,TGTGCCTGGGGCCGACAGGGGTATATCTATGGCTACACCTTC,CAWGRQGYIYGYTF
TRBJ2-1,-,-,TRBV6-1,TGTGCCAGCATTTCAGGTCGGTTGCTAGAGGAGCAGTTCTTC,CASISGRLLEEQFF
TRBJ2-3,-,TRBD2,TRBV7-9,TGTGCCGCGGGGGCTAGCGGGATGACAGATACGCAGTATTTT,CAAGASGMTDTQYF
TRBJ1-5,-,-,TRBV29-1,TGCAGCGTTGAGGCAGGGTTGGGTCAGCCCCAGCATTTT,CSVEAGLGQPQHF
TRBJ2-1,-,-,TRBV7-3,TGTGCCAGCAGCTTAGGAAAGTTCAATGAGCAGTTCTTC,CASSLGKFNEQFF
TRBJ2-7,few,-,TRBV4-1,TGCGCCAGCAGCCAAGGCATCCGGGTTACCTACGAGCAGTACTTC,CASSQGIRVTYEQYF
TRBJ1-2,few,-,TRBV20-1,TGCAGTGCTAGAGGTCGAAATGCTTCCACCTTC,CSARGRNASTF
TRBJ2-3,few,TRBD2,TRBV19,TGTGCCAGTAGTATGGTTACTAGCGGACAAGATACGCAGTATTTT,CASSMVTSGQDTQYF
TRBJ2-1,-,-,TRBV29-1,TGCAGCCCCCACCGGGTTTACAATGAGCAGTTCTTC,CSPHRVYNEQFF